These 23 T cell receptor beta chains originate from one sample sequenced in a study of vaccination and CD4 T cells after COVID-19. Cultured CD4+ T-cell DNA underwent Oncomine TCR Beta short-read sequencing. One entry per CDR3 protein results from TCRdb running MiXCR on the PCR reads. The sample includes 20,000 to 25,000 distinct CDR3 sequences, about two fifths of them seen just once. Antigen specificity for these receptors is unknown. This sample's treatment: roughly ten-day PBMC culture with coronavirus spike peptide pools or control peptides (ViraFEST assay). Sequenced sample: CD4+ T cells from blood, cultured in vitro. Receptors were obtained from a human donor who had recovered from COVID-19.

The chain joins TRBV2 to TRBJ2-7, with 11 bases fitting TRBD2. Germline V gene sequence: CDR1 SNHLY, CDR2 FYNNEI. CDR3 length equals 16 residues. Unmatched junction bases numbered 12, after V lost 7 bases and J lost 4 bases. The CDR3 DNA is TGTGCCAGCACTTTTCCCCGTTGGACTAGCGGGTACGAGCAGTACTTC. Its translation is CASTFPRWTSGYEQYF.

This clonotype was observed a handful of times. The CDR3 DNA follows: TGCAGTGCTAGCGGAATCGATCGGACCACAGATACGCAGTATTTT. It translates to CSASGIDRTTDTQYF. The chain combines TRBV20-1 with TRBJ2-3; D uncertain. The CDR3 length is 15 residues. The germline V gene encodes CDR1 DFQATT and CDR2 SNEGSKA (reference sequence). V was clipped by 3 bases and J by 2 bases, with 15 bases between them.

The chain recombines TRBV27 with TRBJ2-5; the match to TRBD2 covers 14 bases. The CDR3 runs to 15 residues. In germline, CDR1 is MNHEY, CDR2 SMNVEV (reference sequence). Trimming removed 5 bases from V and 5 bases from J; junction bases left unmatched: 4. CDR3 sequence (DNA): TGTGCCAGCAGTCTGACTAGCGGGGGGGTTGAGACCCAGTACTTC. Protein product: CASSLTSGGVETQYF.

This clonotype turned up a few times. The V and J genes are TRBV20-1 and TRBJ1-1; D unclear. V lost 7 bases and J 0 bases, leaving 9 bases between the germline ends. The germline V gene encodes CDR1 DFQATT and CDR2 SNEGSKA (reference sequence). The CDR3 runs to 12 residues. CDR3 amino acids: CSGLEMNTEAFF. The CDR3 region has the DNA TGCAGTGGTCTGGAGATGAACACTGAAGCTTTCTTT.

The chain is built from TRBV18 and TRBJ1-1, with no clear D. The V gene's germline CDR1 is KGHSH and CDR2 LQKENI. CDR3 length: 11 residues. Trimming took 3 bases from V and 2 from J, leaving 1 base between them. Here the CDR3 reads CASSPNTEAFF. DNA for the CDR3: TGTGCCAGCTCACCCAACACTGAAGCTTTCTTT.

The chain combines TRBV18 with TRBJ2-7; 8 bases agree with TRBD2. The CDR3 extends over 17 amino acids. Germline V gene data show CDR1 as KGHSH and CDR2 as LQKENI. V gave up 3 bases and J gave up 4 bases; unmatched junction bases: 14. In DNA, the CDR3 is TGTGCCAGCTCACCGGGAAAGGGCGGGACTAGAGCTTACGAGCAGTACTTC. Its protein is CASSPGKGGTRAYEQYF.

This clonotype has just a few counts. The V and J genes are TRBV10-3 and TRBJ2-2, with 7 positions matching TRBD1. Germline V gives CDR1 ENHRY, CDR2 SYGVKD. The CDR3 sequence is 17 residues long. Trimming took 4 bases from V and 0 from J; bases not matched to a gene: 8. The chain's CDR3 is CAISAGTAYANTGELFF. The CDR3 DNA sequence: TGTGCCATCAGTGCGGGGACAGCCTATGCGAACACCGGGGAGCTGTTTTTT.

This sequence joins TRBV11-3 and TRBJ1-3; the match to TRBD1 covers 10 bases. The ends lost 5 bases at V and 1 base at J; junction bases unmatched: 8. Germline-derived CDR1 and CDR2 are SGHNT and YENEEA. The CDR3 sequence is 17 residues long. The CDR3 sequence is CASSPFRDRGSGNTIYF. The CDR3 nucleotides are TGTGCCAGCAGCCCGTTCCGGGACAGGGGTTCTGGAAACACCATATATTTT.

This chain links TRBV7-2 with TRBJ2-1, with 7 bases identical to TRBD1. There are 15 residues in the CDR3. Trimming at V came to 2 bases and at J to 6 bases, leaving 7 bases not matched to a gene. Germline V lookup: CDR1 SGHTA, CDR2 FQGNSA. The CDR3 loop is CASSLRQGESNEQFF. The CDR3 nucleotides are TGTGCCAGCAGCTTAAGACAGGGAGAGAGCAATGAGCAGTTCTTC.

The rearrangement joins TRBV3-1 to TRBJ1-4; 8 bases fit TRBD1. The CDR3 consists of 15 residues. Germline V gene sequence: CDR1 LGHDT, CDR2 YNNKEL (reference sequence). V shed 2 bases and J 2 bases; nucleotides not matched to a gene: 1. CDR3 sequence: CASSQWTGTNEKLFF. In nucleotides, the CDR3 is TGTGCCAGCAGCCAATGGACAGGGACTAATGAAAAACTGTTTTTT. The full variable domain, with the rest looked up from reference TRBV3-1 and TRBJ1-4, is DTAVSQTPKYLVTQMGNDKSIKCEQNLGHDTMYWYKQDSKKFLKIMFSYNNKELIINETVPNRFSPKSPDKAHLNLHINSLELGDSAVYFCASSQWTGTNEKLFFGSGTQLSVL.

This clonotype was seen a few times. An end of the junction differs from the germline gene, which may be a read error. The chain links TRBV7-7 to TRBJ2-5; 9 bases align to TRBD1. The CDR3 sequence is 15 residues long. Per the germline V gene, CDR1 is SSHAT and CDR2 is FNYEAQ (reference sequence). Written as DNA, the CDR3 is TGTGCTAGCAGCGGACAGGGGCCGTTCCAAGAGACCCAGTACTTC. Protein: CASSGQGPFQETQYF.

This clonotype was observed a handful of times. The J gene is TRBJ2-1, the V gene TRBV20-1; the D gene could be TRBD1 or TRBD2 (5 bases each). The germline CDR1 and CDR2 sequences are DFQATT and SNEGSKA (reference sequence). V was clipped by 1 base and J by 9 bases, with 16 bases between them. The CDR3 totals 14 residues. The CDR3 here is CSARVGGGRSEQFF. In nucleotides, the CDR3 is TGCAGTGCTAGAGTAGGTGGGGGTAGGAGTGAGCAGTTCTTC.

This clonotype came up a few times. The chain couples TRBV7-9 to TRBJ2-3; no firm D call. Germline CDR1 and CDR2: SEHNR and FQNEAQ (reference sequence). The V gene lost 3 bases and the J gene lost 1 base, with 11 bases spanning the gap. The CDR3 extends over 15 amino acids. The CDR3 region has the DNA TGTGCCAGCAGCTTTGCCACCCAGGGCACAGATACGCAGTATTTT. Its translation is CASSFATQGTDTQYF.

The rearrangement uses TRBV28 and TRBJ1-5; D gene uncertain. The germline V gene has CDR1 MDHEN and CDR2 SYDVKM. There are 13 residues in the CDR3. Trimming cost V 6 bases and J 0 bases, with 6 bases left between them. CDR3 sequence: CASSSDSNQPQHF. For the CDR3, the DNA is TGTGCCAGCAGCTCAGATAGCAATCAGCCCCAGCATTTT.

V is TRBV28 and J is TRBJ2-7; TRBD2 agrees at 12 bases. J lost 0 bases, V lost 4 bases, and 7 bases had no gene match. The germline V gene encodes CDR1 MDHEN and CDR2 SYDVKM. The CDR3 runs 17 residues. In DNA form, the CDR3 reads TGTGCCAGCAGTTACCACCTGACTAGCGGGAGCTCCTACGAGCAGTACTTC. This translates into CASSYHLTSGSSYEQYF.

The chain links TRBV2 to TRBJ2-7, with D unclear. V gave up 2 bases and J gave up 7 bases, with 6 bases separating them. The germline V gene has CDR1 SNHLY and CDR2 FYNNEI. This CDR3 has 11 residues. Here the CDR3 DNA reads TGTGCCAGCAGTGAAACTGATGAGCAGTACTTC. As protein: CASSETDEQYF.

The table lists this clonotype with a few counts. The chain is built from TRBV10-3 and TRBJ1-5; 8 positions agree with TRBD1. With 6 bases clipped from V and 4 bases from J, the junction kept 5 bases outside the gene matches. The CDR3 has 14 amino acids. Germline assignment: CDR1 ENHRY and CDR2 SYGVKD. CDR3 amino acids: CAIRTGGENQPQHF. The CDR3 DNA sequence: TGTGCCATCAGAACAGGGGGGGAAAATCAGCCCCAGCATTTT.

The V and J genes are TRBV20-1 and TRBJ2-7; tentatively, D is TRBD1 (5 bases). CDR1 DFQATT and CDR2 SNEGSKA come from the germline V gene (reference sequence). Trimming took 5 bases from V and 0 from J, leaving 14 bases between them. CDR3 size: 14 residues. The CDR3 DNA is TGCAGTGCTGACAGCCGGACAAGCTCCTACGAGCAGTACTTC. It is translated as CSADSRTSSYEQYF.

V usage is TRBV2 and J usage is TRBJ1-2; perhaps TRBD1 as D (5 bases). The V gene's germline CDR1 is SNHLY and CDR2 FYNNEI. CDR3 size: 14 residues. V was shortened by 6 bases and J by 0 bases, with 11 bases between the two germline ends. CDR3 sequence (DNA): TGTGCCAGCAGGACAGCCTCTTCTAACTATGGCTACACCTTC. Its protein is CASRTASSNYGYTF.

The chain has TRBV30 and TRBJ1-2; 10 bases fit TRBD1. V was clipped by 0 bases and J by 4 bases; unmatched bases: 8. This CDR3 has 16 residues. The germline gives CDR1 GTSNPN, CDR2 SVGIG (reference sequence). The CDR3 region has the DNA TGTGCCTGGAGTGTATTTGGGGACAGGGGATCCTATGGCTACACCTTC. Its translation: CAWSVFGDRGSYGYTF.

The chain couples TRBV7-9 to TRBJ2-1; 13 bases are a match to TRBD2. Germline V gene lookup returns CDR1 SEHNR and CDR2 FQNEAQ (reference sequence). V lost 0 bases and J lost 11; bases outside the gene matches: 7. The CDR3 extends over 16 amino acids. The CDR3 protein is CASSLAPGLAGDKQFF. The CDR3, as DNA: TGTGCCAGCAGCTTAGCGCCAGGACTAGCGGGAGATAAGCAGTTCTTC.

This chain links TRBV24-1 with TRBJ2-3, with 10 bases fitting TRBD2. The CDR3 totals 17 residues. In germline, CDR1 is KGHDR, CDR2 SFDVKD. After removal of 3 bases from V and 3 bases from J, the junction contained 8 bases not matched to a gene. The CDR3, as DNA: TGTGCCACCAGTGATACTATAGCGGGGGGACGGACAGATACGCAGTATTTT. It yields the protein CATSDTIAGGRTDTQYF.

This clonotype was counted a few times. The CDR3 nucleotides read TGTGCCAGCAAGCCCCGGACCAATTCACCCCTCCACTTT. Translation gives CASKPRTNSPLHF. The chain recombines TRBV6-1 with TRBJ1-6, with no clear D. In germline, CDR1 is MNHNS, CDR2 SASEGT. V dropped 7 bases and J dropped 7 bases, with 11 bases sitting between them. CDR3 length: 13 residues.